This T cell receptor beta chain was captured in a study of beta chain features in type 1 diabetes. Overall study results and limits: The VDJ junctions of type 1 diabetes patients carried fewer insertions and more deletions.

The sample holds a few counts of this clone. The antigen is undetermined. This CDR3 has 15 amino acids. CDR1 and CDR2 (germline): SGDLS, YYNGEE. V gave up 4 bases and J gave up 9 bases, with 20 bases separating them. All of the isolated RNA was reverse transcribed, so expressed TCRB transcripts were sequenced. Sequencing used immunoSEQ multiplex PCR; TCRdb keeps in-frame clones, though not all of them. This sample yields about 250,000 clones, of which around 14% are seen a single time; around 0.026% belongs to the top ten. Sequenced: naive CD4+ T cells from blood. The sequence derives from a woman between 40 and 50 years old in good health. This rearrangement joins TRBV9 to TRBJ2-1; tentative D call: TRBD1 (5 bases). DNA of the CDR3: TGTGCCAGCAGCCCGGGTCCTGGGGCGGCTGCTGAGCAGTTCTTC. Translation gives CASSPGPGAAAEQFF.